The clone carrying this TCR beta chain showed up many times. Assay used: immunoSEQ multiplex PCR; TCRdb lists only in-frame clones, some missing. This sample has about 490,000 clones; roughly 80% occur once, and the top ten carry about 13%. This sample was included in a study of shared clonotypes between healthy human individuals. V was pared by 0 bases and J by 7 bases, with 9 bases between. The CDR3 contains 13 residues. The germline V gene encodes CDR1 SGHRS and CDR2 YFSETQ. The specimen sequenced was PBMCs. The gene calls are TRBV5-1 and TRBJ2-3, with D possibly matching TRBD1 (6 bases). The source of this sequence is a woman aged 35 to 49 in good health. Some clones in this sample may be carry-over from other donors' samples. The CDR3 DNA reads as TGCGCCAGCAGCTTGGAGGGACAACATACGCAGTATTTT. Protein sequence: CASSLEGQHTQYF.